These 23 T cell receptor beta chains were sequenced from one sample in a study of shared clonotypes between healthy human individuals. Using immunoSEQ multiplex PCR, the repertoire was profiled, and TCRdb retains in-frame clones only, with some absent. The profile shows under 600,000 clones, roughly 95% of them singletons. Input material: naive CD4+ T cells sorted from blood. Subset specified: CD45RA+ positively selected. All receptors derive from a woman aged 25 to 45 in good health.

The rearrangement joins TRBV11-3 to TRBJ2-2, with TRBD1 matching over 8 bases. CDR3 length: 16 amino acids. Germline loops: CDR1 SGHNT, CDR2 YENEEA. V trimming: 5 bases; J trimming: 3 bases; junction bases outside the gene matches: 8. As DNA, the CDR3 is TGTGCCAGCAGCCGAGCGTACAGGGGGGACACCGGGGAGCTGTTTTTT. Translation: CASSRAYRGDTGELFF.

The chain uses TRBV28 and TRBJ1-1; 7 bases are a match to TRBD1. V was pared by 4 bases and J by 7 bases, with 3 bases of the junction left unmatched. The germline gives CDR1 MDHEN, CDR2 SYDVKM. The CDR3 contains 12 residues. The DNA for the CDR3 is TGTGCCAGCAGTTCACGGACAGGTGAAGCTTTCTTT. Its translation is CASSSRTGEAFF.

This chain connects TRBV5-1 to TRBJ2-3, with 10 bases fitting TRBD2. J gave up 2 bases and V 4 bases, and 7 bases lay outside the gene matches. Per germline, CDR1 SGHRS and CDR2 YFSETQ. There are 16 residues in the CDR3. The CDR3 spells CASSTGTSEYTDTQYF. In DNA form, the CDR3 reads TGCGCCAGCAGCACCGGGACTAGCGAATACACAGATACGCAGTATTTT. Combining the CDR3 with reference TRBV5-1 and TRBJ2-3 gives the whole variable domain KAGVTQTPRYLIKTRGQQVTLSCSPISGHRSVSWYQQTPGQGLQFLFEYFSETQRNKGNFPGRFSGRQFSNSRSEMNVSTLELGDSALYLCASSTGTSEYTDTQYFGPGTRLTVL.

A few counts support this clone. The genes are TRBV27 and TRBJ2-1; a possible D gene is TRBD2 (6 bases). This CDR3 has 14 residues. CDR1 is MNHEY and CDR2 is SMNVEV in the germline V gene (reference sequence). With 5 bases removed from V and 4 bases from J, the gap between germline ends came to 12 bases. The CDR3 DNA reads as TGTGCCAGCAGTGCTCTAGCGAGATACAATGAGCAGTTCTTC. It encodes CASSALARYNEQFF.

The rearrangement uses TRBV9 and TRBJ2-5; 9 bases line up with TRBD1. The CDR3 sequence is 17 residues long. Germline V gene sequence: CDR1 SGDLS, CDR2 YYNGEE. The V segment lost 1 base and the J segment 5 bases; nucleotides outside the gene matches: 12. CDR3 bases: TGTGCCAGCAGCGTACTAGGAGCGGGACAGGGAATGGAGACCCAGTACTTC. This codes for CASSVLGAGQGMETQYF.

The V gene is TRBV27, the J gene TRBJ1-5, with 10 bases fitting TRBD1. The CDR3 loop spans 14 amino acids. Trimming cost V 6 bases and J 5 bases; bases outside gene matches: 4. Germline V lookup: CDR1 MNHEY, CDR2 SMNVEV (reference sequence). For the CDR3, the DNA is TGTGCCAGCAGAGGGACAGGGGACTATCAGCCCCAGCATTTT. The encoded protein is CASRGTGDYQPQHF.

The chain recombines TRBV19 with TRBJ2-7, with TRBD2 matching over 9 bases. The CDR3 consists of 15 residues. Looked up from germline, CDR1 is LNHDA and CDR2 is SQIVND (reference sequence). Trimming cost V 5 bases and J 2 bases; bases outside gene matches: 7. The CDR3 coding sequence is TGTGCCAGTAGTGACAATAGCGGGGGTGCCTACGAGCAGTACTTC. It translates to CASSDNSGGAYEQYF. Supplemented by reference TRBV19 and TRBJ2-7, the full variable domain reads DGGITQSPKYLFRKEGQNVTLSCEQNLNHDAMYWYRQDPGQGLRLIYYSQIVNDFQKGDIAEGYSVSREKKESFPLTVTSAQKNPTAFYLCASSDNSGGAYEQYFGPGTRLTVT.

The DNA of the CDR3 is TGTGCCAGCAGCTTTAGGAGGAACACTGAAGCTTTCTTT. Protein sequence: CASSFRRNTEAFF. V and J are TRBV11-2 and TRBJ1-1; D is uncertain. This CDR3 comprises 13 residues. Germline loops: CDR1 SGHAT, CDR2 FQNNGV. Trimming shortened V by 3 bases and J by 1 base, and 6 bases separated the two germline ends. The whole variable domain, remainder taken from reference TRBV11-2 and TRBJ1-1, is EAGVAQSPRYKIIEKRQSVAFWCNPISGHATLYWYQQILGQGPKLLIQFQNNGVVDDSQLPKDRFSAERLKGVDSTLKIQPAKLEDSAVYLCASSFRRNTEAFFGQGTRLTVV.

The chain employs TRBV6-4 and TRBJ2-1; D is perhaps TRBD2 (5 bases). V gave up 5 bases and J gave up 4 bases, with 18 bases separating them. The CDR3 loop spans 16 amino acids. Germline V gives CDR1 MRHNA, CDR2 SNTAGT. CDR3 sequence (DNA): TGTGCCAGCAGTCGGGAAATGGGTGAGATATACAATGAGCAGTTCTTC. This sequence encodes CASSREMGEIYNEQFF.

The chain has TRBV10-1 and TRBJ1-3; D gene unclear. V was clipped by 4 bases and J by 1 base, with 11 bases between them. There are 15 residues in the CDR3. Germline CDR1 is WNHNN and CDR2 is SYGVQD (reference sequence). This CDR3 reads CASSANSLSGNTIYF. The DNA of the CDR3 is TGCGCCAGCAGTGCCAACAGCTTATCTGGAAACACCATATATTTT.

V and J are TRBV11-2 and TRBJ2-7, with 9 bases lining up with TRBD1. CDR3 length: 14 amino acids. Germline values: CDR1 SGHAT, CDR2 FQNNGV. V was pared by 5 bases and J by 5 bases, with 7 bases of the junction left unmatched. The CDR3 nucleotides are TGTGCCAGCAGCCGCGGACAGGGGTGGGACGAGCAGTACTTC. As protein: CASSRGQGWDEQYF.

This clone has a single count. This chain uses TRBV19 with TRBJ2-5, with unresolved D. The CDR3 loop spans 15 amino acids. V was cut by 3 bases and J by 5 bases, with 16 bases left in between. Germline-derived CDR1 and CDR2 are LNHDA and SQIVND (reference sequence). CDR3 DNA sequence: TGTGCCAGTAGTATTGGTTTAGGAACCAGGGAGACCCAGTACTTC. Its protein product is CASSIGLGTRETQYF. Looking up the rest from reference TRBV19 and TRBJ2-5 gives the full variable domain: DGGITQSPKYLFRKEGQNVTLSCEQNLNHDAMYWYRQDPGQGLRLIYYSQIVNDFQKGDIAEGYSVSREKKESFPLTVTSAQKNPTAFYLCASSIGLGTRETQYFGPGTRLLVL.

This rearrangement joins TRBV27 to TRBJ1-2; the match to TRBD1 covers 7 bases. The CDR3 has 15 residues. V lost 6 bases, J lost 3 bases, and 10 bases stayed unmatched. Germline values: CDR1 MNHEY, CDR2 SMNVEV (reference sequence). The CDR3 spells CASRPEGQLDYGYTF. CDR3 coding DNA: TGTGCCAGCAGACCCGAGGGACAGTTGGACTATGGCTACACCTTC.

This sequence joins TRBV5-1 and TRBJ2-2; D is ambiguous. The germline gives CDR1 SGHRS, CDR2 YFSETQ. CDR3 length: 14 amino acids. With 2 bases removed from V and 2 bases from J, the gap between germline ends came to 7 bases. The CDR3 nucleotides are TGCGCCAGCAGCTTAGGAGACAACACCGGGGAGCTGTTTTTT. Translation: CASSLGDNTGELFF. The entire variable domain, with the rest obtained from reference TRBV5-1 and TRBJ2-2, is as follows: KAGVTQTPRYLIKTRGQQVTLSCSPISGHRSVSWYQQTPGQGLQFLFEYFSETQRNKGNFPGRFSGRQFSNSRSEMNVSTLELGDSALYLCASSLGDNTGELFFGEGSRLTVL.

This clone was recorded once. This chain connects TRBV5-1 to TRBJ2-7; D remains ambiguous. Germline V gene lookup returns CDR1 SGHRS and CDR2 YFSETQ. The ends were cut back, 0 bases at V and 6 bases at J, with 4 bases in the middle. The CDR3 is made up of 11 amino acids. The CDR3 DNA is TGCGCCAGCAGCTTGGGTGCCGAGCAGTACTTC. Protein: CASSLGAEQYF. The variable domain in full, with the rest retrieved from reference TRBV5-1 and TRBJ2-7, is KAGVTQTPRYLIKTRGQQVTLSCSPISGHRSVSWYQQTPGQGLQFLFEYFSETQRNKGNFPGRFSGRQFSNSRSEMNVSTLELGDSALYLCASSLGAEQYFGPGTRLTVT.

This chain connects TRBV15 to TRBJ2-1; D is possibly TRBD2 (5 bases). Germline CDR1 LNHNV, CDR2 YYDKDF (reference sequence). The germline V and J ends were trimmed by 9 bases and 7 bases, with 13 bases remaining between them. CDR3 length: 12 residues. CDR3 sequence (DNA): TGTGCCACTGCCGGGGTCTGGAATGAGCAGTTCTTC. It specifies CATAGVWNEQFF. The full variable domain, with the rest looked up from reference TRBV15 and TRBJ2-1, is DAMVIQNPRYQVTQFGKPVTLSCSQTLNHNVMYWYQQKSSQAPKLLFHYYDKDFNNEADTPDNFQSRRPNTSFCFLDIRSPGLGDTAMYLCATAGVWNEQFFGPGTRLTVL.

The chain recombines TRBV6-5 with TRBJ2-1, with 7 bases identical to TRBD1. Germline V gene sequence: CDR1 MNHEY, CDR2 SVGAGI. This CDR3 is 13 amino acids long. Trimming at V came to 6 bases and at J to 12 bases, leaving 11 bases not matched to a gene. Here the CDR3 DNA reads TGTGCCAGCAGGGTGAGAAGGGACAGCCGGCAGTTCTTC. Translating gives CASRVRRDSRQFF.

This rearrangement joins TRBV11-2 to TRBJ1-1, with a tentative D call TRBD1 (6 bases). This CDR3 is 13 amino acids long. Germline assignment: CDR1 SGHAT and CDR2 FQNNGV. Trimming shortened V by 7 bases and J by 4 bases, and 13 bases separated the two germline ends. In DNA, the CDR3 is TGTGCCAGCATCAAAACAGGGAGCACTGAAGCTTTCTTT. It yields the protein CASIKTGSTEAFF.

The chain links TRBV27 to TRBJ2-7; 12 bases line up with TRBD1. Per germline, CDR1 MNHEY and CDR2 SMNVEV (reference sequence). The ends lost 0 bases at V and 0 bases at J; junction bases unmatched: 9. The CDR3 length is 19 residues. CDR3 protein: CASSLSSGQGAADSYEQYF. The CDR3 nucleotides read TGTGCCAGCAGTTTATCGTCGGGACAGGGGGCCGCCGACTCCTACGAGCAGTACTTC.

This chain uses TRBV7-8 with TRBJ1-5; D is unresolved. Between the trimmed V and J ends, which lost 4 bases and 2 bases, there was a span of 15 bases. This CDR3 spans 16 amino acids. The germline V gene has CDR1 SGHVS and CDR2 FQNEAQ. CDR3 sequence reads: CASSSRRELGNQPQHF. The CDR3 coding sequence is TGTGCCAGCAGCTCTAGGCGGGAGCTTGGCAATCAGCCCCAGCATTTT.

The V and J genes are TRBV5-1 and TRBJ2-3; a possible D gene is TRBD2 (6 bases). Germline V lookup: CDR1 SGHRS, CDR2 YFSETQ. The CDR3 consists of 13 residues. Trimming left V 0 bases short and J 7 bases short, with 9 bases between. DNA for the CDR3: TGCGCCAGCAGCTTGGCGGCGGGGAATACGCAGTATTTT. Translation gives CASSLAAGNTQYF.

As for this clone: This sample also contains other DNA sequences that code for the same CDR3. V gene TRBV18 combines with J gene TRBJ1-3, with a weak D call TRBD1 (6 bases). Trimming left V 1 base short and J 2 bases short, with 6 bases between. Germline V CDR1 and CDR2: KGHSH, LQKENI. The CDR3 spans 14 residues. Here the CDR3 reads CASSPQGAGNTIYF. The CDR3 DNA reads TGTGCCAGCTCACCACAGGGGGCTGGAAACACCATATATTTT.

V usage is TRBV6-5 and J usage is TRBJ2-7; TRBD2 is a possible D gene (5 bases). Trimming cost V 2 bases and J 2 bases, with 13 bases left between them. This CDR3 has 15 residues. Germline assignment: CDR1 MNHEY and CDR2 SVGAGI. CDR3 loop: CASSYGTRPTYEQYF. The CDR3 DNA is TGTGCCAGCAGTTACGGTACTAGGCCAACCTACGAGCAGTACTTC.